One and the same sample provided the 29 T cell receptor beta chains below, sequenced in a study of T cells of healthy individuals. TCRdb processed the 5' RACE reads anew with MiXCR; each CDR3 protein has one entry. The data contain 41,000 or so distinct CDR3 sequences, 3.5% to 5.5% of them seen just once; the ten biggest clones take up 9.2%. These receptors were collected from a human donor in good health.

The sample holds many counts of this clonotype. The chain has TRBV7-2 and TRBJ2-7; weak D call: TRBD2 (6 bases). This CDR3 is built from 15 residues. Germline lookup yields CDR1 SGHTA and CDR2 FQGNSA. With 1 base removed from V and 2 bases from J, the gap between germline ends came to 12 bases. DNA of the CDR3: TGTGCCAGCAGCTTAGAGGGACTCCCCGCCTACGAGCAGTACTTC. It specifies CASSLEGLPAYEQYF.

This clonotype is labeled medium-sized. The chain uses TRBV2 and TRBJ2-1; a weak D match, TRBD2 (6 bases). The V end lost 5 bases, the J end lost 10 bases, and 12 bases lay between the germline ends. Germline V gene sequence: CDR1 SNHLY, CDR2 FYNNEI. CDR3 length: 12 amino acids. The CDR3 here is CASSWTAGEQFF. Written as DNA, the CDR3 is TGTGCCAGCAGTTGGACGGCGGGGGAGCAGTTCTTC.

This clonotype was seen more than once but under ten times. V usage is TRBV9 and J usage is TRBJ2-3, with 7 positions matching TRBD2. The CDR3 totals 16 residues. V lost 2 bases, J lost 2 bases, and 8 bases stayed unmatched. Germline V gene sequence: CDR1 SGDLS, CDR2 YYNGEE. The CDR3 sequence: CASSVSRLAVTDTQYF. DNA for the CDR3: TGTGCCAGCAGCGTCTCACGACTAGCTGTCACAGATACGCAGTATTTT.

This clonotype was counted many times. The chain combines TRBV2 with TRBJ1-5, with D uncertain. The V gene lost 6 bases and the J gene lost 0 bases, with 9 bases spanning the gap. The CDR3 has 14 amino acids. CDR1 is SNHLY, CDR2 FYNNEI, per germline. In nucleotides, the CDR3 is TGTGCCAGCAGGACACAATATAGCAATCAGCCCCAGCATTTT. Amino acids: CASRTQYSNQPQHF.

The V and J genes are TRBV5-8 and TRBJ2-4; 8 bases map to TRBD2. Per the germline V gene, CDR1 is SGHTS and CDR2 is YDEGEE. The V and J ends lost 1 base and 6 bases, in that order; junction bases with no gene match: 12. The CDR3 loop spans 17 amino acids. The DNA for the CDR3 is TGTGCCAGCAGCTTGAGGGGAGGGACTAGAGATGTAAACATTCAGTACTTC. It encodes CASSLRGGTRDVNIQYF. Together with reference TRBV5-8 and TRBJ2-4, the CDR3 gives the full variable domain: EAGVTQSPTHLIKTRGQQATLRCSPISGHTSVYWYQQALGLGLQFLLWYDEGEERNRGNFPPRFSGRQFPNYSSELNVNALELEDSALYLCASSLRGGTRDVNIQYFGAGTRLSVL.

The rearrangement links TRBV27 to TRBJ1-2; D call uncertain. This CDR3 has 13 amino acids. The V end lost 2 bases, the J end lost 8 bases, and 12 bases lay between the germline ends. Germline V gene lookup returns CDR1 MNHEY and CDR2 SMNVEV (reference sequence). The CDR3 region has the DNA TGTGCCAGCAGTTTAAATTCGGGTTGGGGCTACACCTTC. It encodes CASSLNSGWGYTF.

This clonotype was found many times. The chain employs TRBV9 and TRBJ2-3; either TRBD1 or TRBD2 may supply D (5 bases each). There are 14 residues in the CDR3. Trimming took 0 bases from V and 8 from J, leaving 13 bases between them. Germline CDR1 reads SGDLS; CDR2 reads YYNGEE. CDR3 protein: CASSVGEGYRTQYF. DNA for the CDR3: TGTGCCAGCAGCGTAGGAGAGGGGTACCGTACGCAGTATTTT.

This clonotype was recorded a few times. The J gene is TRBJ2-2, the V gene TRBV4-2; D is unclear. Germline V gene data show CDR1 as LGHNA and CDR2 as YNFKEQ. This CDR3 region has 17 residues. V lost 2 bases to trimming and J lost 0 bases, with 13 bases between them. DNA of the CDR3: TGTGCCAGCAGCCAAAGTAATGGTCCCGCGAACACCGGGGAGCTGTTTTTT. Protein product: CASSQSNGPANTGELFF.

This clonotype was seen at least ten times. The chain uses TRBV7-3 and TRBJ2-5; D is undetermined. The V and J ends lost 3 bases and 0 bases respectively, with 8 bases between them. This CDR3 contains 14 residues. From germline, CDR1 is SGHTA and CDR2 FQGTGA. The CDR3 loop is CASSLDSYQETQYF. CDR3 bases: TGTGCCAGCAGCTTGGATTCGTACCAAGAGACCCAGTACTTC.

This clonotype was detected ten times or more. This chain joins TRBV12-3 or TRBV12-4 and TRBJ2-1; possible D gene TRBD1, 5 bases. The length of the CDR3 is 10 residues. Trimming took 8 bases from V and 10 from J, leaving 9 bases between them. The CDR3 sequence: CASRSGEQFF. In nucleotides, the CDR3 is TGTGCCAGCCGATCAGGGGAGCAGTTCTTC.

This clonotype showed up many times. The chain has TRBV6-4 and TRBJ1-5; D may be TRBD1 (5 bases). Germline V gene data show CDR1 as MRHNA and CDR2 as SNTAGT. V lost 3 bases and J lost 7, with 10 bases in between. CDR3 length equals 13 residues. The chain's CDR3 is CASSEVWGQPQHF. The CDR3 nucleotides read TGTGCCAGCAGTGAGGTCTGGGGGCAGCCCCAGCATTTT.

This clonotype was seen many times. The chain links TRBV15 to TRBJ1-5, with a possible D match to TRBD1 (6 bases). The V gene lost 0 bases and the J gene lost 3 bases, with 18 bases spanning the gap. CDR3 length equals 18 residues. Germline CDR1 reads LNHNV; CDR2 reads YYDKDF (reference sequence). The CDR3, as DNA: TGTGCCACCAGCAGAGATTGGGGATACGGACAGCCCAATCAGCCCCAGCATTTT. Translating it yields CATSRDWGYGQPNQPQHF. Full variable domain (outside the CDR3, taken from reference TRBV15 and TRBJ1-5): DAMVIQNPRYQVTQFGKPVTLSCSQTLNHNVMYWYQQKSSQAPKLLFHYYDKDFNNEADTPDNFQSRRPNTSFCFLDIRSPGLGDTAMYLCATSRDWGYGQPNQPQHFGDGTRLSIL.

This clonotype was picked up a small number of times. V gene TRBV14 combines with J gene TRBJ1-2; 9 bases align to TRBD1. After removal of 3 bases from V and 7 bases from J, the junction contained 6 bases not matched to a gene. The CDR3 sequence is 14 residues long. Per the germline V gene, CDR1 is SGHDN and CDR2 is FVKESK. Written as DNA, the CDR3 is TGTGCCAGCAGCCAGATGGACAGGGGAATTGGCTACACCTTC. The encoded protein is CASSQMDRGIGYTF.

This chain links TRBV30 with TRBJ1-1; D is perhaps TRBD1 (5 bases). This CDR3 is 15 amino acids long. The V gene lost 4 bases and the J gene lost 2 bases, with 17 bases spanning the gap. CDR1 and CDR2 (germline): GTSNPN, SVGIG (reference sequence). CDR3 nucleotide sequence: TGTGCCTGGAACGCTTGGGGCAGAGCCAACACTGAAGCTTTCTTT. This codes for CAWNAWGRANTEAFF. The full variable domain, with the rest looked up from reference TRBV30 and TRBJ1-1, is SQTIHQWPATLVQPVGSPLSLECTVEGTSNPNLYWYRQAAGRGLQLLFYSVGIGQISSEVPQNLSASRPQDRQFILSSKKLLLSDSGFYLCAWNAWGRANTEAFFGQGTRLTVV.

The CDR3 DNA reads as TGTGCCAGCAGTTTCCAGCGGGAGTTCAATGAGCAGTTCTTC. This codes for CASSFQREFNEQFF. The genes are TRBV27 and TRBJ2-1; 8 bases map to TRBD2. The germline V gene encodes CDR1 MNHEY and CDR2 SMNVEV (reference sequence). Trimming removed 3 bases from V and 6 bases from J; junction bases left unmatched: 4. This CDR3 contains 14 residues.

This clonotype was observed at least ten times. The rearrangement uses TRBV25-1 and TRBJ1-1; TRBD1 aligns across 9 bases. V was clipped by 8 bases and J by 5 bases; unmatched bases: 6. The germline CDR1 and CDR2 sequences are MGHDK and SYGVNS. CDR3 length equals 13 residues. The CDR3 bases are TGTGCCAGCCTTGGACAGGGGCCGACTGAAGCTTTCTTT. The encoded protein is CASLGQGPTEAFF.

This clonotype was detected ten times or more. The gene calls are TRBV7-2 and TRBJ2-3; 10 bases fit TRBD2. The CDR3 spans 17 residues. Germline V gene data show CDR1 as SGHTA and CDR2 as FQGNSA. Germline trimming cut 3 bases from V and 4 bases from J; bases unmatched to any gene: 10. CDR3 sequence reads: CASSFLVAGGRSDTQYF. As DNA, the CDR3 is TGTGCCAGCAGCTTTTTAGTAGCGGGAGGAAGATCAGATACGCAGTATTTT. Full variable domain (outside the CDR3, taken from reference TRBV7-2 and TRBJ2-3): GAGVSQSPSNKVTEKGKDVELRCDPISGHTALYWYRQSLGQGLEFLIYFQGNSAPDKSGLPSDRFSAERTGGSVSTLTIQRTQQEDSAVYLCASSFLVAGGRSDTQYFGPGTRLTVL.

The V and J genes are TRBV18 and TRBJ2-3; 12 bases are a match to TRBD2. The CDR3 runs 18 residues. CDR1 and CDR2 (germline): KGHSH, LQKENI. The ends lost 1 base at V and 0 bases at J; junction bases unmatched: 5. Here the CDR3 reads CASSPRQLAGGSTDTQYF. In DNA form, the CDR3 reads TGTGCCAGCTCACCACGTCAACTAGCGGGGGGAAGCACAGATACGCAGTATTTT.

The V gene is TRBV12-3 or TRBV12-4, the J gene TRBJ1-6; D call uncertain. Trimming stripped 7 bases from V and 4 bases from J, with 11 bases between. The CDR3 runs 14 residues. This CDR3 reads CASTTQSYNSPLHF. CDR3 coding DNA: TGTGCCAGCACCACACAGAGTTATAATTCACCCCTCCACTTT.

DNA for the CDR3: TGTGCCAGCTCACCGAGCGCAGTGACAACTAATGAAAAACTGTTTTTT. As protein: CASSPSAVTTNEKLFF. The rearrangement uses TRBV18 and TRBJ1-4; D unresolved. This CDR3 has 16 residues. In germline, CDR1 is KGHSH, CDR2 LQKENI. V was cut by 3 bases and J by 0 bases, with 11 bases left in between.

About this clonotype itself: Compared with germline, one end of the junction differs, possibly owing to a read error. V and J are TRBV4-2 and TRBJ2-6; D perhaps matches TRBD2 (5 bases). Looked up from germline, CDR1 is LGHNA and CDR2 is YNFKEQ. There are 16 residues in the CDR3. CDR3 in amino acids: CASNQESGTGANVLTF. CDR3 sequence (DNA): TGTGCCAGCAACCAAGAGTCCGGGACTGGGGCCAACGTCCTGACTTTC.

The table lists this clonotype with many counts. The chain joins TRBV5-6 to TRBJ2-7, with 12 bases lining up with TRBD1. V gave up 4 bases and J gave up 4 bases; unmatched junction bases: 9. Germline-derived CDR1 and CDR2 are SGHDT and YYEEEE. The CDR3 is made up of 16 amino acids. CDR3 DNA: TGTGCCAGCAGCCCTACCGGGACAGGGGGCTGGTACGAGCAGTACTTC. This codes for CASSPTGTGGWYEQYF.

The chain combines TRBV2 with TRBJ1-5; D unresolved. The CDR3 loop spans 20 amino acids. Germline V gives CDR1 SNHLY, CDR2 FYNNEI. Trimming stripped 6 bases from V and 4 bases from J, with 31 bases between. Here the CDR3 DNA reads TGTGCCAGCAGAATATCAGCCTTTTCCTCCCCCCCCCGCGCGAATCAGCCCCAGCATTTT. This gives the protein CASRISAFSSPPRANQPQHF.

The chain joins TRBV30 to TRBJ2-2; the D gene is possibly TRBD1 (8 bases). Germline V CDR1 and CDR2: GTSNPN, SVGIG (reference sequence). This CDR3 comprises 13 residues. V lost 5 bases, J lost 5 bases, and 12 bases lay in between. CDR3 bases: TGTGCCTGGGGACAGGGAGGGACCGGGGAGCTGTTTTTT. It is translated as CAWGQGGTGELFF.

In this sample, this clonotype turned up many times. J is TRBJ2-6 and V is TRBV6-5; D may be TRBD1 (6 bases). The germline V gene has CDR1 MNHEY and CDR2 SVGAGI. Trimming shortened V by 6 bases and J by 3 bases, and 9 bases separated the two germline ends. The CDR3 sequence is 14 residues long. The CDR3 spells CASSHRVGANVLTF. CDR3 in DNA: TGTGCCAGCAGCCACAGGGTTGGGGCCAACGTCCTGACTTTC.

This clonotype was detected many times. The rearrangement uses TRBV4-1 and TRBJ2-3; 7 bases are a match to TRBD2. V lost 2 bases to trimming and J lost 5 bases; unmatched junction nucleotides: 4. Looked up from germline, CDR1 is MGHRA and CDR2 is YSYEKL. The CDR3 has 14 amino acids. The CDR3 region has the DNA TGCGCCAGCAGCCAAAGCGGGGTGGTAGATACGCAGTATTTT. Encoded protein: CASSQSGVVDTQYF.

This clonotype was counted ten times or more. The rearrangement joins TRBV6-2 or TRBV6-3 to TRBJ1-2, with 7 bases fitting TRBD1. Germline assignment: CDR1 MNHEY and CDR2 SVGEGT. Trimming at V came to 6 bases and at J to 4 bases, leaving 8 bases not matched to a gene. The length of the CDR3 is 14 residues. The CDR3 protein is CASRLGTALYGYTF. CDR3 nucleotides: TGTGCCAGCAGGCTCGGGACAGCCCTCTATGGCTACACCTTC.

In its sample, this clonotype was seen many times. This chain links TRBV6-2 or TRBV6-3 with TRBJ2-7, with 8 bases identical to TRBD2. The ends lost 6 bases at V and 2 bases at J; junction bases unmatched: 9. The CDR3 runs 15 residues. CDR1 and CDR2 (germline): MNHEY, SVGEGT. The CDR3 protein is CASSSAGEATYEQYF. In DNA, the CDR3 is TGTGCCAGCAGCTCAGCGGGGGAGGCTACCTACGAGCAGTACTTC.

At least ten counts were recorded for this clonotype. The rearrangement joins TRBV10-3 to TRBJ2-3; a weak D match, TRBD1 (5 bases). The CDR3 is 14 residues long. CDR1 ENHRY and CDR2 SYGVKD come from the germline V gene. V lost 7 bases and J lost 1, with 12 bases in between. Here the CDR3 reads CAIIDPGRTDTQYF. CDR3 bases: TGTGCCATCATAGACCCAGGGCGCACAGATACGCAGTATTTT.